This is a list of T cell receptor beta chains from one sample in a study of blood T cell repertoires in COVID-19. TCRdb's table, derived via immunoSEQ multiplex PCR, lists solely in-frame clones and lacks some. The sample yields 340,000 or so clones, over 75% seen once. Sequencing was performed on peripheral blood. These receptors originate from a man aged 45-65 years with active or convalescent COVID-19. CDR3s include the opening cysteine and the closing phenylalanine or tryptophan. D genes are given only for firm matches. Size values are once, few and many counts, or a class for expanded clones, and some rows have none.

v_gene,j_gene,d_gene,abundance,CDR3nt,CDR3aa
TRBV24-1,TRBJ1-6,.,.,TGTGCCATCATCAATTCACCCCTCCACTTT,CAIINSPLHF
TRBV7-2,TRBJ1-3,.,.,TGTGCCAGCAGCTTTAGGCGGACAGCCTCACAGGCCGGAAACACCATATATTTT,CASSFRRTASQAGNTIYF
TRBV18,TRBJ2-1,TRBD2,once,TGTGCCAGCTCATCAAATAGCGGGAGAGGGAAGGGTGAGCAGTTCTTC,CASSSNSGRGKGEQFF
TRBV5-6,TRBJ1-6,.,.,TGTGCCAGCAGCTTGGACGGGAGCTCCTATAATTCACCCCTCCACTTT,CASSLDGSSYNSPLHF
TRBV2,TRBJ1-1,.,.,TGTGCCAGCACTCCTAAGAGTCTTCTCACTGAAGCTTTCTTT,CASTPKSLLTEAFF
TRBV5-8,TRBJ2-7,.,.,TGTGCCAGCAGCTTGGACCCGAACTCTGGCTACGAGCAGTACTTC,CASSLDPNSGYEQYF
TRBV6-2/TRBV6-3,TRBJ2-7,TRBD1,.,TGTGCCAGCAGTTCATACCACAGGGGTGAACCCTACGAGCAGTACTTC,CASSSYHRGEPYEQYF
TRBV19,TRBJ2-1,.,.,TGTGCCAGTAGTGAACCCGGAGCAAATGAGCAGTTCTTC,CASSEPGANEQFF
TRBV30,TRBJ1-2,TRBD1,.,TGTGCCTGGAGTGTACGGACAGGCGCAAGAGTGGCTAATGGCTACACCTTC,CAWSVRTGARVANGYTF
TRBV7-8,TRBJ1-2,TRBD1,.,TGTGCCAGCAGCTTACAGGGACAGGGATCCTATGGCTACACCTTC,CASSLQGQGSYGYTF
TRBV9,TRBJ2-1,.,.,TGTGCCAGCAGCCAGGGCGGTGAAAATGAGCAGTTCTTC,CASSQGGENEQFF
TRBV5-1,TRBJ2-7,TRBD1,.,TGCGCCAGCAGCTGGGACAGGGGCAACTACGAGCAGTACTTC,CASSWDRGNYEQYF
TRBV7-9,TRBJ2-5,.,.,TGTGCCAGCAGCTTATGGAGTAGCTCCCAAGAGACCCAGTACTTC,CASSLWSSSQETQYF
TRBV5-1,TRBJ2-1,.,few,TGCGCCAGCAGCTTAGGGACATCCAGCTACAATGAGCAGTTCTTC,CASSLGTSSYNEQFF
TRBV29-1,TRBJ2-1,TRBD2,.,TGCAGCGTCCGAGAGGGACTAGTAGCTGAGCAGTTCTTC,CSVREGLVAEQFF
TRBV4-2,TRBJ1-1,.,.,TGTGCCAGCAGCCAAGGACTAGACTACACTGAAGCTTTCTTT,CASSQGLDYTEAFF
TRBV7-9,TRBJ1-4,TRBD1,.,TGTGCCAGCAGCCTTACCCGACAGGGAGGCGATGAAAAACTGTTTTTT,CASSLTRQGGDEKLFF
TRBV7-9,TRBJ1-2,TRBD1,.,TGTGCCAGCAGCCCCGACAGGGGCCAGGGCTACACCTTC,CASSPDRGQGYTF
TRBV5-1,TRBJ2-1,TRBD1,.,TGCGCCAGCAGCGAGGAGGGTCAGGGGGCATTAAATGAGCAGTTCTTC,CASSEEGQGALNEQFF
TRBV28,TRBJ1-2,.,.,TGTGCCAGCAGCCCGGGGGGAGAATCTAACTATGGCTACACCTTC,CASSPGGESNYGYTF
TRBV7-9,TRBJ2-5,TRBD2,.,TGTGCCAGCAGAGCGGGGAACCAAGAGACCCAGTACTTC,CASRAGNQETQYF
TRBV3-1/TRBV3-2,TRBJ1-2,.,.,TGTGCCAGCAGCCATCTTTATGGCTACACCTTC,CASSHLYGYTF
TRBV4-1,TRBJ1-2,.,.,TGCGCCAGCAGCCAATACGACGCACGTACGAACCCGGAGTGGTATGGCTACACCTTC,CASSQYDARTNPEWYGYTF
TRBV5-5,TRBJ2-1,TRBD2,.,TGTGCCAGCAGCTTGATGTCTAGCGGGAGGAATGAGCAGTTCTTC,CASSLMSSGRNEQFF
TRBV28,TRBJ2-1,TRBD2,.,TGTGCCAGCAGTCTAGGGACTAGCGACATGAGCAGGTCCTACAATGAGCAGTTCTTC,CASSLGTSDMSRSYNEQFF
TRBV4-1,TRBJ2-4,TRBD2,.,TGCGCCAGCAGCCAAGATGATGGAGGTAGCGGGAAAAACATTCAGTACTTC,CASSQDDGGSGKNIQYF
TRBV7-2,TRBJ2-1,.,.,TGTGCCAGCAGCTTAGCGGGGGAGGTCAGGGAGCAGTTCTTC,CASSLAGEVREQFF
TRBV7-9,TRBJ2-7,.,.,TGTGCCAGCAGCTCCCAACTAGACACCCTGCCCTACGAGCAGTACTTC,CASSSQLDTLPYEQYF
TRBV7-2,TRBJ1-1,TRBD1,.,TGTGCCAGCAGCTTAGGACAGGGGGCGCTGGGCACTGAAGCTTTCTTT,CASSLGQGALGTEAFF
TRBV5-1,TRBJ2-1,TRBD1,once,TGCGCCAGCAGCTCTGAGGGGGCAAGAACTTACAATGAGCAGTTCTTC,CASSSEGARTYNEQFF
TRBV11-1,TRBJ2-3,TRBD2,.,TGTGCCAGCAGCTTAAGCGGGGGGGCTGCAGAAGATACGCAGTATTTT,CASSLSGGAAEDTQYF